One T cell receptor beta chain is described in this entry. The data were taken from a study of T cells in Graves' hyperthyroidism and ophthalmopathy. TCR beta CDR3 regions were amplified from RNA. Using the HTBI primer set, a first-round RT-PCR was run on the TCR CDR3. One entry per CDR3 protein results from TCRdb running MiXCR on the multiplex PCR reads. The sample carries 96,000 or so distinct CDR3 sequences, about 51% recorded once. This CDR3 comprises 16 residues. Trimming removed 0 bases at V and 3 bases at J, with 14 bases between. CDR1 SEHNR and CDR2 FQNEAQ come from the germline V gene (reference sequence).

This TCR came from a woman between 35 and 50 years old with Graves' hyperthyroidism. Specimen: blood. The chain is built from TRBV7-9 and TRBJ1-2, with D possibly matching TRBD1 (5 bases). CDR3 region: CASSLANLGQHYGYTF. In nucleotides, the CDR3 is TGTGCCAGCAGCTTAGCCAATTTGGGGCAGCACTATGGCTACACCTTC.